This entry concerns a single T cell receptor (beta chain). These data originate in a study of blood T cell repertoires in COVID-19. Across the study: Acute-phase and convalescent COVID-19 samples originated in the United States, Italy and Spain.

The CDR3 has 14 residues. Germline assignment: CDR1 LGHNA and CDR2 YSLEER. Trimming at V came to 3 bases and at J to 3 bases, leaving 2 bases not matched to a gene. The assay was immunoSEQ multiplex PCR, and TCRdb's table has in-frame clones only and misses some. The sample consists of over 100,000 clones, less than 85% of them appearing once. The TCR comes from a human donor in a cohort sampled during active or convalescent COVID-19. The genes are TRBV4-3 and TRBJ2-5, with TRBD1 matching 9 bases. Source material: peripheral blood. As DNA, the CDR3 is TGCGCCAGCAGCCACGGGACAGGGAAAGAGACCCAGTACTTC. This encodes CASSHGTGKETQYF.